This T cell receptor beta chain stems from a study of CD8 T cells in ankylosing spondylitis. TCRdb re-called the 5' RACE reads through MiXCR, storing one row per CDR3 protein. The table includes roughly 440,000 distinct CDR3 sequences, 15% to 20% detected once. Per germline, CDR1 GTSNPN and CDR2 SVGIG (reference sequence). This CDR3 is built from 13 residues. J lost 9 bases, V lost 3 bases, and 6 bases had no gene match. A word on this clonotype: What it binds is unknown.

Study results and limitations: Those disease-linked clones were CD8+; they were also relatively rare in peripheral blood. Reports of some motif variants in reactive arthritis synovial fluid and blood predate this one. Ankylosing spondylitis blood appeared to carry a characteristic TCR beta motif of seven to nine highly homologous variants.

The sequence came from a male donor with ankylosing spondylitis. Material for sequencing was blood, either unsorted or a sorted T cell fraction (not recorded which). The V gene is TRBV30, the J gene TRBJ2-7; TRBD1 matches at 12 bases. The CDR3 coding sequence is TGTGCCTGGAGAGGGACAGGGGGCACGGGGCAGTACTTC. Its translation is CAWRGTGGTGQYF.